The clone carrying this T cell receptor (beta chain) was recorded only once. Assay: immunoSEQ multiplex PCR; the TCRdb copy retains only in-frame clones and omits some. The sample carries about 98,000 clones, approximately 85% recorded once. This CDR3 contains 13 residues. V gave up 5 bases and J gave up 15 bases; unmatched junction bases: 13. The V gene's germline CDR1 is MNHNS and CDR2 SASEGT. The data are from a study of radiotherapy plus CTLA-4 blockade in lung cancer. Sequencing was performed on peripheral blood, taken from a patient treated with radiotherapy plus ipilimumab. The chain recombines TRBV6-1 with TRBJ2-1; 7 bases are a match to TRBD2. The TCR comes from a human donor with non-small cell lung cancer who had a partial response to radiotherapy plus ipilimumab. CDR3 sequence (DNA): TGTGCCAGCAGTACAGACCCGGGACTACCGAGGTTCTTC. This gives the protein CASSTDPGLPRFF.